This TCR beta chain was recorded in a study of blood T cell repertoires in COVID-19. At the level of the study: COVID-19 samples, acute and convalescent, were from the United States, Italy and Spain. Nucleic acid was either cDNA or gDNA, and it came from T cells, B-cell-depleted T cells, or PBMCs.

The table came from immunoSEQ multiplex PCR; TCRdb's copy has only in-frame clones and leaves some out. The sample includes about 440,000 clones, about 87% of them seen just once. This CDR3 has 17 amino acids. Germline V gives CDR1 SGHTA, CDR2 FQGTGA. V trimming: 4 bases; J trimming: 3 bases; junction bases outside the gene matches: 9. Seattle patients were enrolled during active infection and followed longitudinally. Sequences were obtained from peripheral blood. The origin of this receptor is a woman aged 45-65 years with COVID-19, enrolled during active disease. The V gene is TRBV7-3, the J gene TRBJ2-2; 9 positions agree with TRBD1. CDR3 sequence (DNA): TGTGCCAGCAGCTCGGGAGAGGACAGGGGATACACCGGGGAGCTGTTTTTT. Its protein is CASSSGEDRGYTGELFF.